This T cell receptor beta chain was sequenced during a study of T cells after yellow fever vaccination. Study-level background: For low cell numbers, libraries were made with SMART-Seq v4 Ultra Low Input. Findings of the study overall: Weaker overall was a secondary response that nonetheless peaked faster, on day 5 versus 15. Some clonotypes were seen in both the CD4 and the CD8 compartments. These made up a small share and likely arose from convergent recombination. Once the booster was given, most primary-vaccination clones reappeared, at just over 95% for CD4 and 88% for CD8.

Germline CDR1 and CDR2: SGHAT and FQNNGV. With V trimmed by 8 bases and J by 2 bases, 17 bases remained unmatched. The CDR3 extends over 17 amino acids. With regard to this clonotype: Its target is unknown.

TCRdb fed the 5' RACE reads into MiXCR, producing one record per CDR3 protein. Here the sample spans roughly 350,000 distinct CDR3 sequences, about 4% being singletons. Sequenced here: PBMCs, sampled 5 days after the yellow fever booster vaccination. This sequence was found in a man between 18 and 29 years old who received the YFV17D yellow fever vaccine. The chain carries TRBV11-2 and TRBJ2-5, with 7 bases lining up with TRBD1. CDR3 bases: TGTGCCAGCCTCAGGGGTCGGGGACAGAGTAGGCAAGAGACCCAGTACTTC. Protein: CASLRGRGQSRQETQYF.